This TCR beta chain is drawn from a study of early T cells in non-severe SARS-CoV-2 infection. Germline V CDR1 and CDR2: MDHEN, SYDVKM. Trimming cost V 7 bases and J 1 base; bases outside gene matches: 11. CDR3 size: 16 residues. Each CDR3 protein is one row after TCRdb ran MiXCR on the 5' RACE reads. The sample lists about 99,000 distinct CDR3 sequences; approximately 16% were seen once. The specimen sequenced was whole blood. This receptor was identified in an adult who was a healthcare worker with PCR-confirmed SARS-CoV-2 infection or an uninfected control (not recorded which). This chain links TRBV28 with TRBJ2-7; 9 nucleotides match TRBD1. CDR3 sequence reads: CASNLIGTGRSYEQYF. CDR3 in DNA: TGTGCCAGCAACTTAATAGGGACAGGGAGGTCCTACGAGCAGTACTTC.